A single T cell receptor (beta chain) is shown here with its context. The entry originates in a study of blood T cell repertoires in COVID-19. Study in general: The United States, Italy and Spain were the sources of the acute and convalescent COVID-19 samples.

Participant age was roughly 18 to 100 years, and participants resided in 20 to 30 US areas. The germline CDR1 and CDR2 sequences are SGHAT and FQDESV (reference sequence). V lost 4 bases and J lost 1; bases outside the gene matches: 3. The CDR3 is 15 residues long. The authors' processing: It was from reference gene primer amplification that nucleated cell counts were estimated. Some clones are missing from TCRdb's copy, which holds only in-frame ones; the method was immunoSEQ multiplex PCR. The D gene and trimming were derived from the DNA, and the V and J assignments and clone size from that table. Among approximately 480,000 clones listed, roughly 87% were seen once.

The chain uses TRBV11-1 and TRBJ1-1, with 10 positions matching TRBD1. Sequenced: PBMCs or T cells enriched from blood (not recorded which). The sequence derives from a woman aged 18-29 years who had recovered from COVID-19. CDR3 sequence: CASSSGQGGNTEAFF. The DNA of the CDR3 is TGTGCCAGCAGCTCTGGACAGGGGGGGAACACTGAAGCTTTCTTT. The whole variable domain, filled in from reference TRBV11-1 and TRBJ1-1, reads EAEVAQSPRYKITEKSQAVAFWCDPISGHATLYWYRQILGQGPELLVQFQDESVVDDSQLPKDRFSAERLKGVDSTLKIQPAELGDSAMYLCASSSGQGGNTEAFFGQGTRLTVV.